Listed below are T cell receptor beta chains from one sample, sequenced in a study of OX40 agonist ivuxolimab in advanced cancers. Profiling relied on immunoSEQ multiplex PCR, and the TCRdb table lists in-frame clones only, not all of them. The table includes roughly 40,000 clones, around 83% detected once. Here the sequenced sample was CD4+ or CD8+ T cells sorted from blood, taken in a trial of the OX40 agonist ivuxolimab. These receptors came from an adult with an advanced solid tumor such as melanoma, head and neck, liver or kidney cancer. CDR3s include the opening cysteine and the closing phenylalanine or tryptophan. The order of the fields is J gene, V gene, D gene, CDR3 DNA, CDR3 protein. A D gene is named only where the DNA matches it firmly.

>TRBJ2-1|TRBV6-5|TRBD1
TGTGCCAGCAGTTACAAGGGACAGGGGTACAATGAGCAGTTCTTC
CASSYKGQGYNEQFF
>TRBJ2-7|TRBV6-1|TRBD2
TGTGCCAGCAGTCCAGTCGCGGGGGCCTACGAGCAGTACTTC
CASSPVAGAYEQYF
>TRBJ2-2|TRBV9|.
TGTGCCAGCAGCCCCGAGGGGGGCACCGGGGAGCTGTTTTTT
CASSPEGGTGELFF
>TRBJ2-5|TRBV14|TRBD1
TGTGCCAGCAGCCCAGGGACAGGGGGCTGGGAGACCCAGTACTTC
CASSPGTGGWETQYF
>TRBJ2-7|TRBV4-1|TRBD1
TGCGCCAGCAGCCAAGTAGGGACAGGGGGCTACGAGCAGTACTTC
CASSQVGTGGYEQYF
>TRBJ2-1|TRBV19|TRBD2
TGTGCCAGTAGTACCGCGGGAGACAGATACAATGAGCAGTTCTTC
CASSTAGDRYNEQFF
>TRBJ1-1|TRBV14|TRBD1
TGTGCCAGCAGCCATAGTGACAGGGGGCGCTTTATGGGCACTGAAGCTTTCTTT
CASSHSDRGRFMGTEAFF
>TRBJ1-5|TRBV4-2|.
TGTGCCAGCAGCCAAGAGGGGGGAAGCAATCAGCCCCAGCATTTT
CASSQEGGSNQPQHF
>TRBJ2-5|TRBV4-2|.
TGTGCCAGCAGCCCCGAAGGGGGCGGGGGGTCCAAGGAGACCCAGTACTTC
CASSPEGGGGSKETQYF
>TRBJ1-2|TRBV27|.
TGTGCCACCCAGGCAGGAGGCAACTATGGCTACACCTTC
CATQAGGNYGYTF
>TRBJ1-3|TRBV9|.
TGTGCCAGCAGCGTAGTATGGGAGAGCTCTGGAAACACCATATATTTT
CASSVVWESSGNTIYF
>TRBJ2-7|TRBV4-3|.
TGCGCCAGCAGCCAAGATCGGTGGTTTGAGCAGTACTTC
CASSQDRWFEQYF
>TRBJ1-2|TRBV6-5|.
TGTGCCAGCAGTTACGTGCCAGGGGTGGACTATGGCTACACCTTC
CASSYVPGVDYGYTF
>TRBJ1-2|TRBV7-8|.
TGTGCCAGCAGCATCAGGGAGGTCGGTGGCTACACCTTC
CASSIREVGGYTF
>TRBJ1-4|TRBV11-2|TRBD1
TGTGCCAGCAGCCCCCGGGACAGGGGATTTGAAAATGAAAAACTGTTTTTT
CASSPRDRGFENEKLFF
>TRBJ2-1|TRBV28|.
TGTGCCAGCATCGGAGACCAAACTCTGCGTGTGTTCTTC
CASIGDQTLRVFF
>TRBJ2-7|TRBV20-1|.
TGCAGTGCGGAAGACAACTACGAGCAGTACTTC
CSAEDNYEQYF
>TRBJ2-7|TRBV27|.
TGTGCCAGCAGTCATGAAGGTAGGCCCCTAAAGCAGTACTTC
CASSHEGRPLKQYF
>TRBJ1-5|TRBV19|.
TGTGCCAGTAGTACAGGGATTAATCAGCCCCAGCATTTT
CASSTGINQPQHF
>TRBJ2-7|TRBV29-1|TRBD2
TGCAGCGTGACCCCGGGACTAGAGGCCGAGCAGTACTTC
CSVTPGLEAEQYF
>TRBJ2-7|TRBV27|TRBD2
TGTGCCAGCAGCCCGGGGGGGACGTTATACGAGCAGTACTTC
CASSPGGTLYEQYF
>TRBJ1-5|TRBV2|.
TGTGCCAGCAGTGAAGCGTCGAGCAGCAATCAGCCCCAGCATTTT
CASSEASSSNQPQHF
>TRBJ2-1|TRBV6-5|.
TGTGCCAGCAGTTACTCGAGGGGTGAGCAAAACAATGAGCAGTTCTTC
CASSYSRGEQNNEQFF
>TRBJ1-5|TRBV27|TRBD1
TGTGCCAGCAGTCCGGTAGGGGGCCGCAATCAGCCCCAGCATTTT
CASSPVGGRNQPQHF
>TRBJ2-7|TRBV4-1|.
TGCGCCAGCAGCCAAGTCCACGGAACCTACGAGCAGTACTTC
CASSQVHGTYEQYF
>TRBJ1-1|TRBV28|.
TGTGCCAGCAGTTTCGGTCCAGCCATGACCACTGAAGCTTTCTTT
CASSFGPAMTTEAFF
>TRBJ1-5|TRBV7-8|.
TGTGCCAGCAGCTTAGAGGGGTTGGGTCAGCCCCAGCATTTT
CASSLEGLGQPQHF
>TRBJ2-3|TRBV18|.
TGTGCCAGCTCACCATTATGGAGGGTCAGGGATACGCAGTATTTT
CASSPLWRVRDTQYF
>TRBJ2-7|TRBV7-9|.
TGTGCCAGCAGTTTTACCTACGAGCAGTACTTC
CASSFTYEQYF
>TRBJ2-2|TRBV9|.
TGTGCCAGCAGCGTCGAGGGGGTAGTTAACACCGGGGAGCTGTTTTTT
CASSVEGVVNTGELFF
>TRBJ1-2|TRBV18|TRBD1
TGTGCCAGCTCACGAGACAGGGCGTGGAACGGCTACACCTTC
CASSRDRAWNGYTF
>TRBJ1-2|TRBV13|.
TGTGCCAGCAGCCCCTGGATGGAGAACTATGGCTACACCTTC
CASSPWMENYGYTF